The 8 T cell receptor beta chains below all came from one sample that was sequenced in a study of regulatory T cells in long-lasting Graves disease (dated by TCRdb to about 2021). This sample's time point label indicates: newly diagnosed GD, antithyroid drugs for less than 3 months. For both TCR sequencing and RNA sequencing, RNA was extracted from PBMCs in TRIzol. Library preparation used multiplex PCR. These reads were obtained on an Illumina HiSeq 4000. CDR3 regions were amplified by Arm-PCR with iRepertoire HTBI primers to construct TCR beta libraries. The raw public reads went through TCRdb reprocessing: fastp at Q25, MiXCR clone calling, in-frame beta chains kept. A single entry per CDR3 protein holds the most common genes and DNA from its merged rows. Here the sample has roughly 410,000 distinct CDR3 sequences; 15% occur a single time. The ten largest clones take up under 9% of the sample. These same records also appear under a second study, on T cells in Graves' hyperthyroidism and ophthalmopathy.

The specimen comprised peripheral blood mononuclear cells (PBMCs), sampled at new diagnosis, from a patient treated with antithyroid drugs. All receptors derive from a middle-aged woman with Graves disease. Donor details come from another sample of the same person, matched by shared clones.

Many counts were recorded for this clonotype. The V call is TRBV20-1, the J call TRBJ2-7; the D gene is possibly TRBD2 (5 bases). The germline CDR1 and CDR2 sequences are DFQATT and SNEGSKA (reference sequence). The germline V and J ends were trimmed by 2 bases and 3 bases, with 11 bases remaining between them. This CDR3 contains 13 residues. CDR3 DNA: TGCAGTGCTAGATACGGACGGGACTACGAGCAGTACTTC. Protein product: CSARYGRDYEQYF.

This clonotype was seen ten or more times. V is TRBV2 and J is TRBJ2-4; 9 nucleotides match TRBD1. Germline V gene sequence: CDR1 SNHLY, CDR2 FYNNEI. The CDR3 runs to 17 residues. Trimming cost V 6 bases and J 0 bases; bases outside gene matches: 9. The CDR3: CASRTTGGGQAKNIQYF. The CDR3 region has the DNA TGTGCCAGCAGGACGACAGGGGGAGGGCAAGCCAAAAACATTCAGTACTTC.

This clonotype has a count of ten or more. The rearrangement links TRBV5-1 to TRBJ2-3, with D perhaps TRBD2 (6 bases). The V end lost 1 base, the J end lost 12 bases, and 18 bases lay between the germline ends. The CDR3 length is 14 residues. Germline values: CDR1 SGHRS, CDR2 YFSETQ. In nucleotides, the CDR3 is TGCGCCAGCAGCTTGACTAGCAGAACCTTTACACAGTATTTT. Translating gives CASSLTSRTFTQYF.

This clonotype occurred many times. The chain recombines TRBV4-3 with TRBJ1-1; a possible D gene is TRBD1 (5 bases). The CDR3 runs to 12 residues. Germline V lookup: CDR1 LGHNA, CDR2 YSLEER. Between the trimmed V and J ends, which lost 2 bases and 8 bases, there was a span of 9 bases. The CDR3 here is CASSQRQGEAFF. In nucleotides, the CDR3 is TGCGCCAGCAGCCAACGGCAGGGAGAAGCTTTCTTT.

This clonotype was seen many times. The chain carries TRBV9 and TRBJ2-5, with 11 positions matching TRBD2. V lost 4 bases to trimming and J lost 2 bases; unmatched junction nucleotides: 7. Germline lookup yields CDR1 SGDLS and CDR2 YYNGEE. CDR3 length equals 16 residues. CDR3 sequence reads: CASSPLAGGPQETQYF. Here the CDR3 DNA reads TGTGCCAGCAGCCCGTTAGCGGGAGGGCCGCAAGAGACCCAGTACTTC.

To note about this clonotype: This sequence is one base from a far larger clone and is likely a read error. The CDR3: CASSLEGAGTGAHEQYF. The DNA of the CDR3 is TGTGCCAGCAGTTTAGAGGGGGCAGGGACAGGGGCACACGAGCAGTACTTC. V gene TRBV28 combines with J gene TRBJ2-1, with 10 bases matching TRBD1. The tail of the sequence fits TRBJ2-7 better, so the J call may be wrong. There are 17 residues in the CDR3. The V gene's germline CDR1 is MDHEN and CDR2 SYDVKM.

This clonotype was counted a few times. The chain recombines TRBV7-2 with TRBJ1-6; 7 bases align to TRBD1. The CDR3 loop spans 14 amino acids. Germline loops: CDR1 SGHTA, CDR2 FQGNSA. Trimming at V came to 3 bases and at J to 9 bases, leaving 5 bases not matched to a gene. The CDR3 DNA sequence: TGTGCCAGCAGCTTTGGACAGGCTCTTTCACCCCTCCACTTT. It codes for CASSFGQALSPLHF.

The rearrangement joins TRBV6-1 to TRBJ2-1; D possibly corresponds to TRBD1 (5 bases). CDR1 MNHNS and CDR2 SASEGT come from the germline V gene. Trimming removed 8 bases from V and 8 bases from J, with 16 bases in between. The CDR3 length is 13 residues. CDR3 sequence: CASDLRALDEQFF. The DNA of the CDR3 is TGTGCCAGCGATCTCAGGGCGCTCGATGAGCAGTTCTTC.